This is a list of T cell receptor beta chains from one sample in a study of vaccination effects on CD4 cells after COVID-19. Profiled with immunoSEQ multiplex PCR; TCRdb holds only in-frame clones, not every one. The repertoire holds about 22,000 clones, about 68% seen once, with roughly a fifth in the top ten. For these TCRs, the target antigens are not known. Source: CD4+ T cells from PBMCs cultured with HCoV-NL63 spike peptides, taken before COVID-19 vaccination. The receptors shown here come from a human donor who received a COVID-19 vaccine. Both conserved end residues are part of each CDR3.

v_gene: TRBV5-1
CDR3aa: CASSPQGVGSPLHF

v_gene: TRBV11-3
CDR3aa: CASAVRGTDTQYF

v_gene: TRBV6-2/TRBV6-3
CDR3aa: CASSPTGGVGAQHF

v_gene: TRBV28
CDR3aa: CASSPPLRGTRRQPQHF

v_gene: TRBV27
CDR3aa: CASRLGANTEAFF

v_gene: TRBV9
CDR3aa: CASSVGGGRNPTEAFF

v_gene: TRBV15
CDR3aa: CATSGRQDYSNQPQHF

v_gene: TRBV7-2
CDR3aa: CASSADRGVHNEQFF

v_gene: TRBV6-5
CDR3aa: CASSYGLAGGQYF

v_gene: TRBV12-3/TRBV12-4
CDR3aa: CASATAGGYTF

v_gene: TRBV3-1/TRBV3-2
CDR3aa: CASSQELRQGYYEQYF

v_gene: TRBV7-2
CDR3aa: CASSLDGYLYEQYF

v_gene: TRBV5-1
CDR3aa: CASSLEGSEYEQYF

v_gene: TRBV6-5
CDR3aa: CAGDRGGDEQFF

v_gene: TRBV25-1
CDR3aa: CASSRGTGSGANVLTF

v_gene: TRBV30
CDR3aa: CAWSVGGANYGYTF

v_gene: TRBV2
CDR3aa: CASSERGSQYF

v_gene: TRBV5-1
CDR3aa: CASFGDFNTGELFF

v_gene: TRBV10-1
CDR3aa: CASNLQRAKNIQYF

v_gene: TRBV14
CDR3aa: CASSRGPALEAFF

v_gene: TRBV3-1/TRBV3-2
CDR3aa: CASSRWGEDTQYF

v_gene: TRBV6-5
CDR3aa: CASSRDRSSQYEQYF

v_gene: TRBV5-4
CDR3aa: CASTTDRAGEQYF

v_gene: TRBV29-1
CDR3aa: CSVRETVNEKLFF

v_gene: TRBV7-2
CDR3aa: CASSRDSQETQYF

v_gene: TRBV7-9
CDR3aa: CASSPSSGRAIGEQFF

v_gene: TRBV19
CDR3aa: CASIMDGFTEAFF

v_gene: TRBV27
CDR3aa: CASSLRDRGSPEQYF

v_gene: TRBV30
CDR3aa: CAWDRGGYTF

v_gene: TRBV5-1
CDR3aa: CASSLVVADPNYEQYF

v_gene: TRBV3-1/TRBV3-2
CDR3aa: CASRSGGAGTGELFF

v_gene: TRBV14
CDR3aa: CASSPGPAGTYEQYF

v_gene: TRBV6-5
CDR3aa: CARGAWGEQFF

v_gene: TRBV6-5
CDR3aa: CATGQGTTLSYEQYF

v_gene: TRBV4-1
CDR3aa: CASSQETSGRAWTDTQYF

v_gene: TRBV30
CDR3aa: CAWSVGGAVRNTEAFF